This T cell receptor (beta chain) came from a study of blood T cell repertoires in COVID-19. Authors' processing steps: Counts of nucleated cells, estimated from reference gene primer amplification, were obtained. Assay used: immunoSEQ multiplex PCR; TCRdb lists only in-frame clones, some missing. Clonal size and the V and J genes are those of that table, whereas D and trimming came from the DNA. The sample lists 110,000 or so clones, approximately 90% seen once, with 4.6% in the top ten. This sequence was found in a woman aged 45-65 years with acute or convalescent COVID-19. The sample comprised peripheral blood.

DNA for the CDR3: TGTGCCAGCAGCTCTCGAATAGATGAAAAACTGTTTTTT. Residues: CASSSRIDEKLFF. This chain connects TRBV2 to TRBJ1-4; no reliable D call. The V and J ends lost 6 bases and 6 bases respectively, with 11 bases between them. The germline gives CDR1 SNHLY, CDR2 FYNNEI. The CDR3 sequence is 13 residues long.